The clone carrying this T cell receptor (beta chain) was observed a handful of times. This record belongs to a study of CD8+CD57+ T cells in acquired aplastic anemia. Whole-study context: The sorted CD4+ and CD8+ cells yielded an average about 3.3 ug of DNA. Read counts for CD4+ cells (from healthy donors) averaged about 10 million.

The CDR3 is 12 residues long. With 7 bases removed from V and 4 bases from J, the gap between germline ends came to 7 bases. The germline gives CDR1 MNHNS, CDR2 SASEGT. Genomic DNA, the template, was used for profiling of the TCR beta VDJ and CDR3. One entry per CDR3 protein results from TCRdb running MiXCR on the reads. The table lists about 210,000 distinct CDR3 sequences, 30% to 40% of them singletons. The receptor was isolated from a human donor in good health, serving as a control. Sequences were obtained from sorted CD4+, CD8+, or CD8+CD57+ T cells (not recorded which) from PBMCs. The rearrangement links TRBV6-1 to TRBJ1-4; D unresolved. Here the CDR3 DNA reads TGTGCCAGCAACCCGGGTAATGAAAAACTGTTTTTT. Protein: CASNPGNEKLFF.